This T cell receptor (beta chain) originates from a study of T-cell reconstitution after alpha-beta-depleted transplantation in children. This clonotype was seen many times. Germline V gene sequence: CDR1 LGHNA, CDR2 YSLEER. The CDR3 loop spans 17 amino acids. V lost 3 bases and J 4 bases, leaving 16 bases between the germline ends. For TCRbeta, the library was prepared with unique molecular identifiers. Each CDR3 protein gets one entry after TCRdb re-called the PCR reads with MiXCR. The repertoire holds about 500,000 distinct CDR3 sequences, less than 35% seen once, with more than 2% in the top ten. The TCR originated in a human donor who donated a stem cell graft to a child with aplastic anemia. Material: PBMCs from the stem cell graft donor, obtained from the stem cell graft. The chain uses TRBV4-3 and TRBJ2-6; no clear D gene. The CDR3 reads CASSQDEYKSGANVLTF. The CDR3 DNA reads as TGCGCCAGCAGCCAGGATGAATACAAGTCCGGGGCCAACGTCCTGACTTTC.